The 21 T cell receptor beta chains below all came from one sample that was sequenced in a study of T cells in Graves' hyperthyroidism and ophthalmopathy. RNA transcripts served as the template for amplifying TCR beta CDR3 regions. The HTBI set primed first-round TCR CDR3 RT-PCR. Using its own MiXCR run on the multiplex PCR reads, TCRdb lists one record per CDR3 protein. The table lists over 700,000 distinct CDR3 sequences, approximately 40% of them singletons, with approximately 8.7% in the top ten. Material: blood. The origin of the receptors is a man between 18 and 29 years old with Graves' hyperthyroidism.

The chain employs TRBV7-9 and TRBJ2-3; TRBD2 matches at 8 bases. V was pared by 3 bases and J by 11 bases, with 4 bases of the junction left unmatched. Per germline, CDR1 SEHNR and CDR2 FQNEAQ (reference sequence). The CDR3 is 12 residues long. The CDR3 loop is CASSLSGGMQYF. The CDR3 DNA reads TGTGCCAGCAGCTTGAGCGGGGGAATGCAGTATTTT.

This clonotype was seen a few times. CDR3 nucleotide sequence: TGTGCCAGCAGCCCGGGACACATCTATGGCTACACCTTC. Translated, it gives CASSPGHIYGYTF. The chain couples TRBV6-6 to TRBJ1-2; TRBD1 is a possible D gene (6 bases). Germline V gene sequence: CDR1 MNHNY, CDR2 SVGAGI (reference sequence). The V end was cut by 6 bases, the J end by 4 bases, with 12 bases between. CDR3 size: 13 residues.

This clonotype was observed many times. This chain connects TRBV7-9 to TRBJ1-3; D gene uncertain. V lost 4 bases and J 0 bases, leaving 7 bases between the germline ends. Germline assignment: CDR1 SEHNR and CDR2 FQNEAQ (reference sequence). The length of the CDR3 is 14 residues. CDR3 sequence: CASSYVDSGNTIYF. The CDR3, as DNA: TGTGCCAGCAGCTACGTTGACTCTGGAAACACCATATATTTT.

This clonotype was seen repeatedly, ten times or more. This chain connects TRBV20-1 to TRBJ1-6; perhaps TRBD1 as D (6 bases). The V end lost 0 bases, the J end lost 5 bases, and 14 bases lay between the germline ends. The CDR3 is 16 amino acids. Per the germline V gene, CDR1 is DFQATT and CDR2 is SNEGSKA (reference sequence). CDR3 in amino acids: CSARDIQGANNSPLHF. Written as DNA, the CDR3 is TGCAGTGCTAGAGATATACAGGGAGCCAATAATTCACCCCTCCACTTT.

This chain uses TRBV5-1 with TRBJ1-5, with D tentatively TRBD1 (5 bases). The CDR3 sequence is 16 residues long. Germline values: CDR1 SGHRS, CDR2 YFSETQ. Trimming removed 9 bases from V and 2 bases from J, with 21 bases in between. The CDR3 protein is CAIPKKGRARNQPQHF. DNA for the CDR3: TGCGCCATCCCTAAGAAGGGGAGGGCCCGCAATCAGCCCCAGCATTTT.

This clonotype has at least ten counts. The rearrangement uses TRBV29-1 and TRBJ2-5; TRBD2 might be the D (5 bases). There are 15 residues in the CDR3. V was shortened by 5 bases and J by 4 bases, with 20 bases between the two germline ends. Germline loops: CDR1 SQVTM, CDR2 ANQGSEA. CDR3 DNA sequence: TGCAGCGTTCGGGCGGGCGGGTGGCTCGGAGAGACCCAGTACTTC. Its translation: CSVRAGGWLGETQYF.

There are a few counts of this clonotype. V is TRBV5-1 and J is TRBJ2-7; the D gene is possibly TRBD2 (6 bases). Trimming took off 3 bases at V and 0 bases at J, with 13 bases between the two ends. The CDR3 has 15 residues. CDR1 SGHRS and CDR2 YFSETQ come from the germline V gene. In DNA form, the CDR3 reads TGCGCCAGCAGCTCGATGGAGGGCCTCTCCTACGAGCAGTACTTC. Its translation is CASSSMEGLSYEQYF.

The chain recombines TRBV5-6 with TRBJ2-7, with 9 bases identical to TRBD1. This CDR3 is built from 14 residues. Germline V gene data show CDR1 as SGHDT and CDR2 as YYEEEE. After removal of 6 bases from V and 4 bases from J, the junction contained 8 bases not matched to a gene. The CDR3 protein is CASNLQGAGYEQYF. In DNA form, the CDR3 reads TGTGCCAGCAACCTACAGGGGGCTGGGTACGAGCAGTACTTC.

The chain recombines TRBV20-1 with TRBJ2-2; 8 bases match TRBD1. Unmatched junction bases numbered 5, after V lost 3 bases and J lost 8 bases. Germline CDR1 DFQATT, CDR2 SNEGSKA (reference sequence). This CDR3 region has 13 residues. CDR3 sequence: CSASRQGAGELFF. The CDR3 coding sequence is TGCAGTGCTAGCCGTCAGGGGGCTGGGGAGCTGTTTTTT.

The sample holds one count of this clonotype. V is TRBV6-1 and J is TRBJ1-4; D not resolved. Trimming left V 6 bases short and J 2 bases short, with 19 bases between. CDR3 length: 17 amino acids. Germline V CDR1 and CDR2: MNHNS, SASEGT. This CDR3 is CASSLASTTTTNEKLFF. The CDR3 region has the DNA TGTGCCAGCAGCCTCGCCTCGACGACAACCACTAATGAAAAACTGTTTTTT.

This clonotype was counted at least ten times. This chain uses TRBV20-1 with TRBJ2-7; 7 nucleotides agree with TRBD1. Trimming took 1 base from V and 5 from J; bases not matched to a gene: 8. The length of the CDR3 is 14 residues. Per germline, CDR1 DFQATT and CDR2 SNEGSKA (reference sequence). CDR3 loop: CSARVVHRGNEQYF. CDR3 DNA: TGCAGTGCTAGAGTCGTCCACAGGGGCAACGAGCAGTACTTC.

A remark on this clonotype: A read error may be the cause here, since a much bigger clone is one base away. This chain's CDR3 is CSARRGCEQYF. In DNA, the CDR3 is TGCAGTGCGAGGCGAGGTTGCGAGCAGTACTTC. The J gene is TRBJ2-7, the V gene TRBV20-1; no clear D. Trimming took 6 bases from V and 6 from J, leaving 12 bases between them. Germline loops: CDR1 DFQATT, CDR2 SNEGSKA (reference sequence). CDR3 length: 11 amino acids.

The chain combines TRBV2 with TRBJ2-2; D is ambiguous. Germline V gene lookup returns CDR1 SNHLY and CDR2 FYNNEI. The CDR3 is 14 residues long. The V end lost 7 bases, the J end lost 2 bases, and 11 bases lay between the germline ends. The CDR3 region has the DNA TGTGCCAGCATCAGAACGTTAAACACCGGGGAGCTGTTTTTT. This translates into CASIRTLNTGELFF.

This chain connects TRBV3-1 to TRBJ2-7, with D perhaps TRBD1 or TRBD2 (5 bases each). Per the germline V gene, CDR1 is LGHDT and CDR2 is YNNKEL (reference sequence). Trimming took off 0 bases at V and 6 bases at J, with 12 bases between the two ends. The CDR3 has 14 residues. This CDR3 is CASSQEVKGTEQYF. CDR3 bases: TGTGCCAGCAGCCAAGAGGTGAAAGGGACCGAGCAGTACTTC.

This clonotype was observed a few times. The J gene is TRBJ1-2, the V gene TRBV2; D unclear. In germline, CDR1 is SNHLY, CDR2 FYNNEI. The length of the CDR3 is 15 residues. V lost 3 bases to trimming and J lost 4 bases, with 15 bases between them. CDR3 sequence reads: CASSDQPGSLYGYTF. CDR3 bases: TGTGCCAGCAGTGATCAACCAGGCAGCCTCTATGGCTACACCTTC.

The CDR3 loop is CASRTSDHTGELFF. For the CDR3, the DNA is TGTGCCTCCCGGACTAGCGATCACACCGGGGAGCTGTTTTTT. The rearrangement uses TRBV19 and TRBJ2-2; the match to TRBD2 covers 9 bases. The CDR3 loop spans 14 amino acids. With V trimmed by 11 bases and J by 3 bases, 7 bases remained unmatched. Germline loops: CDR1 LNHDA, CDR2 SQIVND (reference sequence). Complete variable domain (other parts from reference TRBV19 and TRBJ2-2): DGGITQSPKYLFRKEGQNVTLSCEQNLNHDAMYWYRQDPGQGLRLIYYSQIVNDFQKGDIAEGYSVSREKKESFPLTVTSAQKNPTAFYLCASRTSDHTGELFFGEGSRLTVL.

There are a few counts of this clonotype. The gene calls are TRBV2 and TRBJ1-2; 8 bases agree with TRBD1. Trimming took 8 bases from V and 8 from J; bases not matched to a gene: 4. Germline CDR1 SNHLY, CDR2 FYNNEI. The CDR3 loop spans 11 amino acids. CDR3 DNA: TGTGCCAGCGAAGACAGGGGCGGCTACACCTTC. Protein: CASEDRGGYTF.

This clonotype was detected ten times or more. CDR3 protein: CASSIPDTEAFF. The DNA for the CDR3 is TGTGCCAGTAGTATCCCCGACACTGAAGCTTTCTTT. V is TRBV19 and J is TRBJ1-1, with D hard to call. The CDR3 is 12 residues long. Germline lookup yields CDR1 LNHDA and CDR2 SQIVND (reference sequence). Deletions cut 3 bases from V and 3 bases from J, with 5 bases between. The full variable domain, its missing parts supplied by reference TRBV19 and TRBJ1-1, is DGGITQSPKYLFRKEGQNVTLSCEQNLNHDAMYWYRQDPGQGLRLIYYSQIVNDFQKGDIAEGYSVSREKKESFPLTVTSAQKNPTAFYLCASSIPDTEAFFGQGTRLTVV.

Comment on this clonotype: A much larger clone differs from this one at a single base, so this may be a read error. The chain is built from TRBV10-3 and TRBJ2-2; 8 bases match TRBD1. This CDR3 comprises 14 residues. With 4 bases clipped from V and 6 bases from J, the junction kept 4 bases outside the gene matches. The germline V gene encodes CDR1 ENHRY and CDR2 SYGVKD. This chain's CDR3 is CAISGGQEAGELFF. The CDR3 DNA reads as TGTGCCATCAGTGGGGGACAGGAGGCCGGGGAGCTGTTTTTT.

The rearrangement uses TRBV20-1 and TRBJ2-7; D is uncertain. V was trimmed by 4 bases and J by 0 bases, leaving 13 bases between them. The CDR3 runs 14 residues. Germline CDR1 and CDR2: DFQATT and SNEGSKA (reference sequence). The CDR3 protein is CSATPSPLSYEQYF. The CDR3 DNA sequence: TGCAGTGCTACCCCCAGCCCCCTCTCCTACGAGCAGTACTTC.

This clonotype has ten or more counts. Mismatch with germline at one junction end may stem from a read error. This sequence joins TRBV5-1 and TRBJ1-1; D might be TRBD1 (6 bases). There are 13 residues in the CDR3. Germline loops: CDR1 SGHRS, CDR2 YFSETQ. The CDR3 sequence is CASRGGVNTEAFF. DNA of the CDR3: TGTGCCAGCAGAGGGGGGGTGAACACTGAAGCTTTCTTT.